The 5 T cell receptor beta chains presented below share a single source sample, sequenced in a study of technical replicates of blood from a few donors. Generated by immunoSEQ multiplex PCR, the TCRdb table keeps only in-frame clones and is missing some. This repertoire shows about 16,000 clones, approximately 89% found once; its top ten account for roughly 9.6%. The specimen was PBMCs. These receptors originate from a human donor in good health.

V is TRBV2 and J is TRBJ2-5; 9 nucleotides align to TRBD1. From germline, CDR1 is SNHLY and CDR2 FYNNEI. V trimming: 6 bases; J trimming: 3 bases; junction bases outside the gene matches: 5. The CDR3 spans 14 residues. The CDR3 coding sequence is TGTGCCAGCAGGGACAGGGGCGGGGAAGAGACCCAGTACTTC. Translating gives CASRDRGGEETQYF. Full variable domain (missing parts from reference TRBV2 and TRBJ2-5): EPEVTQTPSHQVTQMGQEVILRCVPISNHLYFYWYRQILGQKVEFLVSFYNNEISEKSEIFDDQFSVERPDGSNFTLKIRSTKLEDSAMYFCASRDRGGEETQYFGPGTRLLVL.

In this sample, this clone turned up once. The CDR3 bases are TGTGCCATCAGTGGGACAGGGGGAAATCAGCCCCAGCATTTT. Translating it yields CAISGTGGNQPQHF. The chain uses TRBV10-3 and TRBJ1-5; 10 nucleotides align to TRBD1. Unmatched junction bases numbered 1, after V lost 4 bases and J lost 4 bases. The germline gives CDR1 ENHRY, CDR2 SYGVKD. This CDR3 is 14 amino acids long.

This rearrangement joins TRBV27 to TRBJ1-5; 7 nucleotides align to TRBD1. The CDR3 sequence is 15 residues long. Germline CDR1 reads MNHEY; CDR2 reads SMNVEV (reference sequence). Trimming took 4 bases from V and 2 from J; bases not matched to a gene: 5. The CDR3 region has the DNA TGTGCCAGCAGTTCCCGGACAGGCCGCAATCAGCCCCAGCATTTT. Protein product: CASSSRTGRNQPQHF.

This clone appeared once. CDR3 sequence (DNA): TGCGCCAGCAGCTTGGCCGGGGGCAATCAGCCCCAGCATTTT. The encoded protein is CASSLAGGNQPQHF. This rearrangement joins TRBV5-1 to TRBJ1-5; no clear D gene. V shed 0 bases and J shed 2 bases, with 6 bases lying between them. In germline, CDR1 is SGHRS, CDR2 YFSETQ. CDR3 length: 14 residues.

The chain combines TRBV7-9 with TRBJ2-6, with 9 bases fitting TRBD2. V shed 2 bases, J shed 2 bases, and the junction held 10 bases outside the gene matches. The CDR3 consists of 19 residues. Germline V gives CDR1 SEHNR, CDR2 FQNEAQ (reference sequence). CDR3 in DNA: TGTGCCAGCAGCTTAAGTCAAGCGGGAGGCTATGCTGGGGCCAACGTCCTGACTTTC. Protein: CASSLSQAGGYAGANVLTF.